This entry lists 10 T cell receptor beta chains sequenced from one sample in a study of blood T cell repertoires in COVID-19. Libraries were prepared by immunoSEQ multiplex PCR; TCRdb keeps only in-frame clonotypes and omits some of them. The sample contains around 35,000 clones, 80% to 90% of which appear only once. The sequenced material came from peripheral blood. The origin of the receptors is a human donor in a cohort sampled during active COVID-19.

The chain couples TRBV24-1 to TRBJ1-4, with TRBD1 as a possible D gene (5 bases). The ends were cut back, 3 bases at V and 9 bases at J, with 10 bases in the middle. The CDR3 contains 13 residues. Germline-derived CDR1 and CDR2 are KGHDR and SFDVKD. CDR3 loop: CATSDPAGKKLFF. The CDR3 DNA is TGTGCCACCAGTGATCCCGCAGGGAAAAAACTGTTTTTT.

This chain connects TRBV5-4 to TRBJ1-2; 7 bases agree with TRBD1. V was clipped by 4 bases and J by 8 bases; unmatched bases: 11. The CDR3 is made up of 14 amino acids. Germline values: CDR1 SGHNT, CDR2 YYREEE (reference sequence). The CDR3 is CASSLMEGAGGYTF. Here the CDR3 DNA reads TGTGCCAGCAGCCTGATGGAGGGGGCGGGAGGCTACACCTTC.

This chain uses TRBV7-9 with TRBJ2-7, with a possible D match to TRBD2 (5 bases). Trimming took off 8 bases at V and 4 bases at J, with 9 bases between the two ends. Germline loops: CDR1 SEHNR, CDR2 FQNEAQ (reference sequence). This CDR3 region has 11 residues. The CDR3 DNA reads TGTGCCAGCGGACTGATGTACGAGCAGTACTTC. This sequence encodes CASGLMYEQYF.

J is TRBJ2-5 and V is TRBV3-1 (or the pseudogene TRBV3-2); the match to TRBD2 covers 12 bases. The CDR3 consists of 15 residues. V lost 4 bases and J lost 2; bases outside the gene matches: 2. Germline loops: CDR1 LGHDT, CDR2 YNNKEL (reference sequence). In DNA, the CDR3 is TGTGCCAGCAGCCCAACTAGCGGGGGGCAAGAGACCCAGTACTTC. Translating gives CASSPTSGGQETQYF.

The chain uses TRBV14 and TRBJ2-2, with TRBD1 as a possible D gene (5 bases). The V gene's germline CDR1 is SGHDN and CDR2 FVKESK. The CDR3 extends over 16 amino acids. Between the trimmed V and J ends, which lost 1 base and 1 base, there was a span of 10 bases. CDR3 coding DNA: TGTGCCAGCAGCCAAGGGCCAGGGCGGAACACCGGGGAGCTGTTTTTT. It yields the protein CASSQGPGRNTGELFF.

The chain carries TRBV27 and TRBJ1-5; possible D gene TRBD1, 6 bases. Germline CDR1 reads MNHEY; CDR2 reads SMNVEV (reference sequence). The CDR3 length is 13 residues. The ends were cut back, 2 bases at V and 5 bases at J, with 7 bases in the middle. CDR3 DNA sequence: TGTGCCAGCAGTTTACAGGGGCATCAGCCCCAGCATTTT. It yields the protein CASSLQGHQPQHF.

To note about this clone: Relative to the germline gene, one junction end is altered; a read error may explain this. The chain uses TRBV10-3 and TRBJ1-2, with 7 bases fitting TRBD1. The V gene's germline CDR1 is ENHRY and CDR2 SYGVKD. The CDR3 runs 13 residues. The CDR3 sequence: CAINEGAAYGYTF. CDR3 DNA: TGTGCCATCAATGAGGGGGCGGCCTATGGCTACACCTTC.

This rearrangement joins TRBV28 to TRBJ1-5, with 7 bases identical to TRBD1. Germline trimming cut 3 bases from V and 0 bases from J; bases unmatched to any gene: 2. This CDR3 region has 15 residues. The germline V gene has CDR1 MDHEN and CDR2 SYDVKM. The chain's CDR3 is CASSFGTASNQPQHF. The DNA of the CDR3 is TGTGCCAGCAGTTTCGGGACAGCTAGCAATCAGCCCCAGCATTTT.

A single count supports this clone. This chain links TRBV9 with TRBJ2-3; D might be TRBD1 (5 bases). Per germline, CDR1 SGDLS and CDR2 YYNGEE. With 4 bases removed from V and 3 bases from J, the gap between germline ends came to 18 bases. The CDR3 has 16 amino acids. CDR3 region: CASSPTSSRGTDTQYF. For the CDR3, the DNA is TGTGCCAGCAGCCCGACTTCCAGTAGGGGAACAGATACGCAGTATTTT.

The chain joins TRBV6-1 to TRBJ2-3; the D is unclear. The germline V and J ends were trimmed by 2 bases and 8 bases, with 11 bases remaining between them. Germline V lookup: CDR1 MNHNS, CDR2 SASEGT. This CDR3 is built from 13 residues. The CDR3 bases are TGTGCCAGCAGTGAAAGCCCACCTGGTACGCAGTATTTT. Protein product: CASSESPPGTQYF.